This T cell receptor beta chain was sequenced in a study of blood T cell repertoires in COVID-19. The germline CDR1 and CDR2 sequences are SNHLY and FYNNEI. The CDR3 contains 13 residues. The J segment lost 7 bases and the V segment lost 9 bases, leaving 8 bases of the junction unmatched. Original data processing: Amplification from reference gene primers served as the basis for estimated nucleated cell counts. Libraries were prepared by immunoSEQ multiplex PCR; TCRdb keeps only in-frame clonotypes and omits some of them. Clonal size and the V and J genes are those of that table, whereas D and trimming came from the DNA. The table includes 55,000 to 85,000 clones, 81% detected once.

This clonotype was obtained from a woman aged 70 to 79 with acute or convalescent COVID-19. Material for sequencing was peripheral blood. The rearrangement joins TRBV2 to TRBJ2-2, with 7 bases lining up with TRBD1. CDR3 region: CASDRDYGGELFF. The CDR3 bases are TGTGCCAGTGACAGGGATTACGGCGGGGAGCTGTTTTTT.